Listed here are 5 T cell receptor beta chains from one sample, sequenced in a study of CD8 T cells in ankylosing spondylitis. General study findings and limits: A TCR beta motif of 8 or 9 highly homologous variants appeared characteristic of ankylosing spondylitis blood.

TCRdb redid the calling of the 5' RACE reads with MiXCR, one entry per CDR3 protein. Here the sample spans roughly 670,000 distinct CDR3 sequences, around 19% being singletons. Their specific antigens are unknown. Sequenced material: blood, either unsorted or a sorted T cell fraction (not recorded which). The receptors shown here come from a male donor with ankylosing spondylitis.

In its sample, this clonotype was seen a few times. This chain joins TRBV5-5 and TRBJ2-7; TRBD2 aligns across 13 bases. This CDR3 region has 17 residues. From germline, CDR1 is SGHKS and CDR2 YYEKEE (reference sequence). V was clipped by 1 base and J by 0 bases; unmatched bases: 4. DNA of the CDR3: TGTGCCAGCAGCTTGTCACTAGCGGGAGGGAGCTCCTACGAGCAGTACTTC. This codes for CASSLSLAGGSSYEQYF. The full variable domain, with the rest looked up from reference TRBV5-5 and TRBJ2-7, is DAGVTQSPTHLIKTRGQQVTLRCSPISGHKSVSWYQQVLGQGPQFIFQYYEKEERGRGNFPDRFSARQFPNYSSELNVNALLLGDSALYLCASSLSLAGGSSYEQYFGPGTRLTVT.

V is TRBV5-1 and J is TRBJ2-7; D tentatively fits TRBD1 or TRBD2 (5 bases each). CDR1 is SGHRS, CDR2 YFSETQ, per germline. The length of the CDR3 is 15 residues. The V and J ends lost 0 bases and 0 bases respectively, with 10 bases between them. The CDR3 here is CASSLAAGSSYEQYF. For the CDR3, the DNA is TGCGCCAGCAGCTTGGCGGCAGGGAGCTCCTACGAGCAGTACTTC.

The CDR3 nucleotides read TGCGCCAGCAGTGACCGGGACAGGTATTTTGAGCAGTTCTTC. This sequence encodes CASSDRDRYFEQFF. The J gene is TRBJ2-1, the V gene TRBV10-2, with 8 bases matching TRBD1. The J segment lost 9 bases and the V segment lost 3 bases, leaving 7 bases of the junction unmatched. This CDR3 comprises 14 residues. Germline lookup yields CDR1 WSHSY and CDR2 SAAADI.

The DNA of the CDR3 is TGTGCCAGCAGCCCAAGACTTGGGGGCTACACCTTC. Encoded protein: CASSPRLGGYTF. J is TRBJ1-2 and V is TRBV28; D remains ambiguous. Deletions cut 6 bases from V and 8 bases from J, with 13 bases between. Per germline, CDR1 MDHEN and CDR2 SYDVKM. This CDR3 spans 12 amino acids.

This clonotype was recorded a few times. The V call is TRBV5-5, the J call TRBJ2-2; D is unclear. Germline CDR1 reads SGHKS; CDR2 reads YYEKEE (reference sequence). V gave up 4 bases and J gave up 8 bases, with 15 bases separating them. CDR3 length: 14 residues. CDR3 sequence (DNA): TGTGCCAGCAGCACCGAATGGACGACGGGGGAGCTGTTTTTT. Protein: CASSTEWTTGELFF. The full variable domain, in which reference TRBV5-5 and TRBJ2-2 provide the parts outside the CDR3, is DAGVTQSPTHLIKTRGQQVTLRCSPISGHKSVSWYQQVLGQGPQFIFQYYEKEERGRGNFPDRFSARQFPNYSSELNVNALLLGDSALYLCASSTEWTTGELFFGEGSRLTVL.